This T cell receptor (beta chain) originates from a study of Tregs in tolerant kidney transplant recipients. Findings and limits, study-wide: The small number of patients limits these findings pending further validation. Biological reproducibility was not directly addressed in this study.

Germline CDR1 and CDR2: MNHEY and SMNVEV (reference sequence). The CDR3 is made up of 13 amino acids. The V and J ends lost 4 bases and 4 bases respectively, with 10 bases between them. Libraries were prepared by immunoSEQ multiplex PCR; TCRdb keeps only in-frame clonotypes and omits some of them. Of over 50,000 clones in the sample, over 70% are singletons; the top ten hold roughly 5.2%. CD4+CD25+CD127- Tregs, CD4+CD25- non-Tregs, CD4 and CD8 cells were sorted. With respect to this clone: The antigen remains undetermined.

The TCR sequence derives from a human donor in good health. The chain joins TRBV27 to TRBJ1-1; D ambiguous. Sequenced: CD4+ T cells from blood. CDR3 coding DNA: TGTGCCAGCAGTTGGGGTTGGGGCACTGAAGCTTTCTTT. It yields the protein CASSWGWGTEAFF.